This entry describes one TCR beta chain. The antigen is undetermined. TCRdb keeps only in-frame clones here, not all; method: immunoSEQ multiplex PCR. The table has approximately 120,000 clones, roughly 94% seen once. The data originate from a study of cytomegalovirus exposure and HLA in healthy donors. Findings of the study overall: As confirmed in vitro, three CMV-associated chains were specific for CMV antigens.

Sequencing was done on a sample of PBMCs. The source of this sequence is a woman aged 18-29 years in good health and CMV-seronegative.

The CDR3 DNA follows: TGTGCCAGCAGCCCTGGGACAGCCCGAAACACCATATATTTT. Its protein is CASSPGTARNTIYF. The V gene is TRBV11-2, the J gene TRBJ1-3; 7 bases line up with TRBD1. CDR1 and CDR2 from the germline V gene are SGHAT and FQNNGV. The J segment lost 5 bases and the V segment lost 5 bases, leaving 6 bases of the junction unmatched. The CDR3 has 14 residues.